Included here is one T cell receptor (beta chain) sequence, with context. Antigen specificity is unknown. The data originate from a study of T cell responses to AZD1222 COVID-19 vaccine. Whole-study findings and limits: Repertoire sampling happened only post peak T cell response. Clonal diversity may have been underestimated, and the donors were mostly white British, with more females than males. In the spike-specific TCR repertoire, nearly half reportedly target unmutated variant regions. Among AZD1222 vaccinees, only six or seven were seropositive at baseline.

Profiling relied on immunoSEQ multiplex PCR, and the TCRdb table lists in-frame clones only, not all of them. The sample shows some 130,000 clones, around 92% of them seen only once. Germline CDR1 reads MGHRA; CDR2 reads YSYEKL. V was cut by 2 bases and J by 7 bases, with 14 bases left in between. The CDR3 covers 15 residues. The TCR originated in an adult who received the AZD1222 COVID-19 vaccine. The V gene is TRBV4-1, the J gene TRBJ1-4; D gene ambiguous. The sequences come from peripheral blood, collected 28 days after the second AZD1222 dose. CDR3 in DNA: TGCGCCAGCAGCCAATTATACGACCGACGTGAAAAACTGTTTTTT. It yields the protein CASSQLYDRREKLFF.